This T cell receptor beta chain was identified during a study of human T cells and chemical hapten exposure. TCRdb processed the RACE reads anew with MiXCR; each CDR3 protein has one entry. The sample gives under 450,000 distinct CDR3 sequences, about 6.9% of which show up once; over 5.5% is in the top ten. Time point in this sample: patch test 2, 6 weeks after DPC sensitization. Treatment denoted: therapeutic diphenylcyclopropenone sensitization with weekly scalp DPC. Germline CDR1 is DFQATT and CDR2 is SNEGSKA (reference sequence). The CDR3 is 16 amino acids. With 3 bases clipped from V and 1 base from J, the junction kept 7 bases outside the gene matches.

The J gene is TRBJ1-3, the V gene TRBV20-1; TRBD1 aligns across 9 bases. Here the sequenced sample was whole blood, taken in connection with sensitization to the hapten diphenylcyclopropenone (DPC). The TCR comes from a woman younger than 35 with alopecia areata. Some clones in this sample may be carry-over from other donors' samples. The CDR3 protein is CSASTLGQGSGNTIYF. In DNA, the CDR3 is TGCAGTGCTAGTACCCTGGGACAGGGATCTGGAAACACCATATATTTT.